The rows below give T cell receptor beta chains drawn from one sample of a study of T cell responses to AZD1222 COVID-19 vaccine. Generated by immunoSEQ multiplex PCR, the TCRdb table keeps only in-frame clones and is missing some. The sample consists of 120,000 or so clones, roughly 90% of them appearing once. The source material was peripheral blood, sampled on day 0 of AZD1222 vaccination. The receptors here all came from an adult in good health. Both conserved end residues are part of each CDR3.

TRBV19	TRBJ2-1	CASSKGPGTGFF
TRBV7-8	TRBJ2-1	CASSLGSLNEQFF
TRBV28	TRBJ2-7	CASSKAYEQYF
TRBV7-2	TRBJ2-7	CASSLHHRVVEYF
TRBV3-1/TRBV3-2	TRBJ1-1	CASRLGTEAFF
TRBV4-1	TRBJ2-3	CASSDGTAWGTDTQYF
TRBV19	TRBJ2-7	CASSGGQGPYEQYF
TRBV2	TRBJ1-1	CASSNSRIGRNTEAFF
TRBV4-2	TRBJ2-7	CASSQLQTPTYEQYF
TRBV28	TRBJ1-3	CATSEGYSGNTIYF
TRBV9	TRBJ1-1	CASSVLTGGWTEAFF
TRBV10-1	TRBJ2-4	CASSERGRQDIQYF
TRBV12-5	TRBJ1-1	CASGLPYNTEAFF
TRBV19	TRBJ2-6	CASSISRGRSGANVLTF
TRBV24-1	TRBJ1-2	CATSGQGPTGYGYTF
TRBV10-2	TRBJ1-2	CASSASGTGGSYGYTF
TRBV10-1	TRBJ2-1	CASSYDRGGSEQFF
TRBV4-1	TRBJ1-1	CASSQGQYTEAFF
TRBV5-8	TRBJ2-1	CASSEGRLYLDNEQFF
TRBV5-1	TRBJ1-2	CASSLWEANYGYTF
TRBV4-1	TRBJ1-1	CASSQGGRQLVEAFF
TRBV6-5	TRBJ2-2	CASSFQQGAGELFF
TRBV2	TRBJ2-7	CASRGVRGFHEQYF
TRBV2	TRBJ1-5	CASRADRPNQPQHF
TRBV6-5	TRBJ1-3	CASSSVGGRLGNTIYF
TRBV5-8	TRBJ1-5	CASSYGYQPQHF
TRBV11-3	TRBJ2-3	CASSRGVYTDTQYF
TRBV4-1	TRBJ2-3	CASSPRGGLAIDTQYF
TRBV19	TRBJ2-1	CASSPRLHNEQFF
TRBV6-5	TRBJ1-2	CASSVRPGQKGYTF
TRBV19	TRBJ2-7	CASSIGGGVGLRYEQYF
TRBV28	TRBJ1-2	CASRSLMGQGPLHNYGYTF
TRBV18	TRBJ2-7	CASSAGQGIYEQYF
TRBV4-2	TRBJ2-7	CASSQDPLAYEQYF
TRBV10-1	TRBJ2-3	CASSEKRGSRTDTQYF
TRBV20-1	TRBJ1-2	CSASSSLPYYGYTF
TRBV9	TRBJ2-5	CASSRQGAGETQYF